This T cell receptor beta chain derives from a study of T cell changes during pregnancy in multiple sclerosis. Trimming removed 8 bases from V and 5 bases from J, with 21 bases in between. Looked up from germline, CDR1 is SNHLY and CDR2 is FYNNEI. The CDR3 sequence is 15 residues long. Measured with immunoSEQ multiplex PCR; TCRdb has only the in-frame clones, and not every one. The sample has roughly 40,000 clones; roughly 90% are singletons. The rearrangement links TRBV2 to TRBJ2-5; maybe TRBD2 (5 bases). The receptor's source is a female donor with multiple sclerosis, enrolled in a pregnancy study. Sequenced here: CD8+ T cells from peripheral blood mononuclear cells, sampled in the first trimester of pregnancy. CDR3 loop: CASDLAGKGQETQYF. The DNA of the CDR3 is TGTGCCAGCGATTTGGCCGGGAAAGGGCAGGAGACCCAGTACTTC.